A single T cell receptor beta chain is shown here with its context. The antigen remains unidentified. TCRdb processed the reads anew with MiXCR; each CDR3 protein has one entry. Among 55,000 to 85,000 distinct CDR3 sequences listed, approximately 22% were seen once. CDR3 length: 13 amino acids. Between the trimmed V and J ends, which lost 7 bases and 4 bases, there was a span of 13 bases. Per the germline V gene, CDR1 is MNHEY and CDR2 is SMNVEV (reference sequence). This entry is derived from a study of T cell repertoires in cytomegalovirus infection. Whole-study context: Well-studied HLA-B-restricted CMV epitopes were used in the study alongside recently identified HLA-C-restricted ones. Carrying CMV and the relevant HLA type showed in public TCR beta signatures.

General observations from the study: Ex vivo, HLA-C-restricted CMV-specific TCR beta clonotypes prevailed over the rest of the response. Carriers of CMV plus the relevant HLA were identified by cumulative public TCR beta family frequency.

Sequences were derived from CD8+ T cells from cultured PBMCs, sampled from culture after CMV antigen stimulation. The receptor's source is a human donor in good health (CMV status not recorded). Some clones in this sample may be carry-over from other donors' samples. V is TRBV27 and J is TRBJ1-1; D gene unclear. CDR3 nucleotide sequence: TGTGCCAGCAAGCTGGGCAGGTCCACTGAAGCTTTCTTT. It translates to CASKLGRSTEAFF.